Shown below are 17 T cell receptor beta chains from a single sample sequenced in a study of blood T cell repertoires in COVID-19. Sequenced by immunoSEQ multiplex PCR; TCRdb stores in-frame clones only, minus some. This table has fewer than 95,000 clones, approximately 80% appearing once. The sample comprised peripheral blood. The receptors shown here come from a human donor in a cohort sampled during active COVID-19.

The J gene is TRBJ1-1, the V gene TRBV5-1; D is unclear. Germline lookup yields CDR1 SGHRS and CDR2 YFSETQ. V was cut by 1 base and J by 2 bases, with 9 bases left in between. CDR3 length: 14 amino acids. The CDR3 DNA follows: TGCGCCAGCAGCTTGTCCCAGTCTAACACTGAAGCTTTCTTT. Translation: CASSLSQSNTEAFF.

This sequence joins TRBV7-9 and TRBJ1-3; D is possibly TRBD1 (6 bases). CDR3 size: 16 residues. The germline gives CDR1 SEHNR, CDR2 FQNEAQ (reference sequence). Trimming pared 5 bases from V and 0 bases from J, leaving 14 bases between. As DNA, the CDR3 is TGTGCCAGCAGCCAGAGGGGACAACGCTCTGGAAACACCATATATTTT. Its protein product is CASSQRGQRSGNTIYF. The whole variable domain, filled in from reference TRBV7-9 and TRBJ1-3, reads DTGVSQNPRHKITKRGQNVTFRCDPISEHNRLYWYRQTLGQGPEFLTYFQNEAQLEKSRLLSDRFSAERPKGSFSTLEIQRTEQGDSAMYLCASSQRGQRSGNTIYFGEGSWLTVV.

The chain has TRBV9 and TRBJ1-5, with TRBD1 as a possible D gene (6 bases). The CDR3 runs 14 residues. In germline, CDR1 is SGDLS, CDR2 YYNGEE. The V and J ends lost 0 bases and 3 bases respectively, with 7 bases between them. The CDR3 spells CASSVAGVNQPQHF. In DNA form, the CDR3 reads TGTGCCAGCAGCGTAGCAGGGGTCAATCAGCCCCAGCATTTT.

This clone was counted between two and nine times. CDR3 DNA: TGTGCCAGCAGTGATAGGACAGGTTATCAGCCCCAGCATTTT. This translates into CASSDRTGYQPQHF. The chain links TRBV6-1 to TRBJ1-5, with 7 nucleotides matching TRBD1. Germline CDR1 and CDR2: MNHNS and SASEGT. V lost 3 bases to trimming and J lost 5 bases; unmatched junction nucleotides: 4. This CDR3 is built from 14 residues.

The chain combines TRBV5-4 with TRBJ2-7, with 8 bases that match TRBD1. The ends lost 0 bases at V and 4 bases at J; junction bases unmatched: 3. The CDR3 spans 14 residues. Germline lookup yields CDR1 SGHNT and CDR2 YYREEE (reference sequence). This CDR3 reads CASSLARQGYEQYF. The CDR3 nucleotides read TGTGCCAGCAGCTTGGCCCGACAGGGGTACGAGCAGTACTTC.

This chain joins TRBV3-1 (or the pseudogene TRBV3-2) and TRBJ2-1; D unresolved. This CDR3 has 16 residues. Trimming took off 2 bases at V and 2 bases at J, with 13 bases between the two ends. CDR1 and CDR2 (germline): LGHDT, YNNKEL (reference sequence). CDR3 protein: CASSQNRRLAYNEQFF. CDR3 DNA sequence: TGTGCCAGCAGCCAAAATCGGCGCCTAGCCTACAATGAGCAGTTCTTC.

This rearrangement joins TRBV6-5 to TRBJ1-1; D perhaps matches TRBD1 (5 bases). The CDR3 totals 14 residues. Between the trimmed V and J ends, which lost 2 bases and 4 bases, there was a span of 11 bases. CDR1 and CDR2 from the germline V gene are MNHEY and SVGAGI. As DNA, the CDR3 is TGTGCCAGCAGTTACCGGGGGGTAGGCACTGAAGCTTTCTTT. Translated, it gives CASSYRGVGTEAFF.

V usage is TRBV5-4 and J usage is TRBJ2-3; 10 bases align to TRBD2. The trim removed 2 bases at V and 2 bases at J, leaving 5 bases unmatched. This CDR3 is 16 amino acids long. In germline, CDR1 is SGHNT, CDR2 YYREEE (reference sequence). The CDR3 protein is CASSLKSGGVTDTQYF. DNA for the CDR3: TGTGCCAGCAGCTTAAAGAGCGGGGGGGTCACAGATACGCAGTATTTT.

V gene TRBV4-2 combines with J gene TRBJ1-4, with D tentatively TRBD1 (5 bases). CDR1 is LGHNA, CDR2 YNFKEQ, per germline. V lost 1 base and J 7 bases, leaving 13 bases between the germline ends. The CDR3 covers 15 residues. The CDR3 DNA follows: TGTGCCAGCAGCCAAGGGCGGGGGGAGACTGAAAAACTGTTTTTT. It yields the protein CASSQGRGETEKLFF.

The chain has TRBV4-1 and TRBJ1-1; weak D call: TRBD1 (5 bases). This CDR3 has 14 residues. The V gene lost 1 base and the J gene lost 0 bases, with 6 bases spanning the gap. Germline CDR1 MGHRA, CDR2 YSYEKL. The chain's CDR3 is CASSQGQMNTEAFF. Written as DNA, the CDR3 is TGCGCCAGCAGCCAAGGACAGATGAACACTGAAGCTTTCTTT.

J is TRBJ1-2 and V is TRBV29-1; TRBD1 aligns across 8 bases. Germline assignment: CDR1 SQVTM and CDR2 ANQGSEA. This CDR3 comprises 15 residues. The ends lost 5 bases at V and 3 bases at J; junction bases unmatched: 11. In DNA form, the CDR3 reads TGCAGCGTTAGAGGACAGGGCGTGAATGACTATGGCTACACCTTC. Protein: CSVRGQGVNDYGYTF.

The chain joins TRBV6-5 to TRBJ2-1; tentatively, D is TRBD1 (6 bases). The CDR3 is 13 amino acids. Germline CDR1 MNHEY, CDR2 SVGAGI. The V and J ends lost 6 bases and 7 bases respectively, with 13 bases between them. CDR3 amino acids: CASRQGSRNEQFF. CDR3 coding DNA: TGTGCCAGCAGACAGGGCTCCAGGAATGAGCAGTTCTTC.

The rearrangement links TRBV9 to TRBJ2-2, with a tentative D call TRBD1 (5 bases). Per germline, CDR1 SGDLS and CDR2 YYNGEE. This CDR3 has 15 residues. V dropped 2 bases and J dropped 6 bases, with 14 bases sitting between them. CDR3 in amino acids: CASSVSGLRAGELFF. The CDR3 bases are TGTGCCAGCAGCGTGTCCGGCCTCAGGGCCGGGGAGCTGTTTTTT.

The chain couples TRBV5-1 to TRBJ2-1; 7 nucleotides line up with TRBD2. Trimming took 4 bases from V and 11 from J; bases not matched to a gene: 6. Germline V CDR1 and CDR2: SGHRS, YFSETQ. The CDR3 contains 12 residues. CDR3 sequence (DNA): TGCGCCAGCAGCGATCCCGGGGGGAAGCAGTTCTTC. Encoded protein: CASSDPGGKQFF.

The genes are TRBV6-4 and TRBJ2-3; TRBD1 matches at 11 bases. The V gene end was trimmed by 3 bases and the J gene end by 3 bases; junction bases not matched to a gene: 2. The CDR3 covers 15 residues. Germline V CDR1 and CDR2: MRHNA, SNTAGT. The CDR3 loop reads CASSERDRGTDTQYF. The CDR3, as DNA: TGTGCCAGCAGTGAGCGGGACAGGGGGACAGATACGCAGTATTTT.

The chain combines TRBV12-3 or TRBV12-4 with TRBJ2-7; D remains unclear. The CDR3 spans 13 residues. Trimming removed 3 bases at V and 2 bases at J, with 8 bases between. In DNA form, the CDR3 reads TGTGCCAGCAGTTTGCGCTCTACCTACGAGCAGTACTTC. Translation gives CASSLRSTYEQYF.

This chain uses TRBV29-1 with TRBJ2-1; 10 positions agree with TRBD2. The CDR3 spans 13 residues. Germline lookup yields CDR1 SQVTM and CDR2 ANQGSEA. The V and J ends lost 6 bases and 7 bases, in that order; junction bases with no gene match: 6. The CDR3 here is CSVILAGLNEQFF. The CDR3 DNA sequence: TGCAGCGTGATACTAGCGGGGCTTAATGAGCAGTTCTTC.